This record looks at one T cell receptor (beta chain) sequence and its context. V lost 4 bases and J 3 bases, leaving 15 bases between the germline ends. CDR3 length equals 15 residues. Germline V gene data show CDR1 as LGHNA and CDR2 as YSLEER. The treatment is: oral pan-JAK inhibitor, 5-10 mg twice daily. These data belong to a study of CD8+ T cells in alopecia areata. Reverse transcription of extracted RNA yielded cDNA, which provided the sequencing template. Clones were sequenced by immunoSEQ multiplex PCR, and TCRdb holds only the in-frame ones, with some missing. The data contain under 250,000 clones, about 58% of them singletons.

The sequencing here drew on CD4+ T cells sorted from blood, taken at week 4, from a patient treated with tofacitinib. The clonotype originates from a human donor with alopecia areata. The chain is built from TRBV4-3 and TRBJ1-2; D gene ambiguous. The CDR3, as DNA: TGCGCCAGCAGCCCTAACGGAGCTTCGGACTATGGCTACACCTTC. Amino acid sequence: CASSPNGASDYGYTF.